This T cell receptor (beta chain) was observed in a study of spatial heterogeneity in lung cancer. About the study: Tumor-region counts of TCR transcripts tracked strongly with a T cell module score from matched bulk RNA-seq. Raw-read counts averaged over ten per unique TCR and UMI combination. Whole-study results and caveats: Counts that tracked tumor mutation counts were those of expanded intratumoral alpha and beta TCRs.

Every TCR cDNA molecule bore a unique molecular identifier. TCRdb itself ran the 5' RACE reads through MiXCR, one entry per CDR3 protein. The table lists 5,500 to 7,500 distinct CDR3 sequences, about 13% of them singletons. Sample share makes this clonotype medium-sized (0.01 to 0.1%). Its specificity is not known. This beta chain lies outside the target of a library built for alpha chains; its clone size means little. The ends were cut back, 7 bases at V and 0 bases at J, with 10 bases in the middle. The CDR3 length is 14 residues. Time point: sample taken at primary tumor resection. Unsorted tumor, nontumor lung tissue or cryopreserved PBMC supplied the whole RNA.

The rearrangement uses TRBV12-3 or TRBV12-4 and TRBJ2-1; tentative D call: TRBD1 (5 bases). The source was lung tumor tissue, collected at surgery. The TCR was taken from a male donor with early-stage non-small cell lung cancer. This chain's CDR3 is CASTFRGSYNEQFF. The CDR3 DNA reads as TGTGCCAGCACCTTTAGGGGCTCCTACAATGAGCAGTTCTTC.